These T cell receptor beta chains were read from a single sample in a study of T cells in Graves' hyperthyroidism and ophthalmopathy. One entry per CDR3 protein results from TCRdb running MiXCR on the multiplex PCR reads. The sample carries 550,000 to 700,000 distinct CDR3 sequences, roughly 15% recorded once. Sequences were obtained from blood. These receptors all come from a woman in her 40s with Graves' ophthalmopathy. Both conserved end residues are part of each CDR3. Each record gives: clone size, D gene, V gene, J gene, CDR3 protein, CDR3 DNA. A D gene is named only where the DNA matches it firmly. Rows give clone size only sometimes, using once, few, many, or a class for an expanded clone.

>many|NA|TRBV4-1|TRBJ1-2
CASSQESSYGYTF
TGCGCCAGCAGCCAAGAGTCCAGCTATGGCTACACCTTC
>many|NA|TRBV24-1|TRBJ2-5
CATSTDSGLQETQYF
TGTGCCACCAGTACTGACAGCGGACTCCAAGAGACCCAGTACTTC
>few|NA|TRBV12-3/TRBV12-4|TRBJ2-4
CASSLARTLAKNIQYF
TGTGCCAGCAGTTTAGCCAGGACCCTAGCCAAAAACATTCAGTACTTC
>many|NA|TRBV5-1|TRBJ2-7
CASSAGYEQYF
TGTGCCAGCAGCGCGGGGTACGAGCAGTACTTC
>NA|NA|TRBV11-2|TRBJ2-7
CASTPRIEQYF
TGTGCCAGCACCCCGAGGATCGAGCAGTACTTC
>many|NA|TRBV12-3/TRBV12-4|TRBJ2-7
CASSYKVPFYEQYF
TGTGCCAGCAGTTACAAGGTCCCTTTCTACGAGCAGTACTTC
>NA|NA|TRBV6-1|TRBJ2-2
CASSQDGPLTGGLFF
TGTGCCAGCAGTCAAGACGGACCCCTCACCGGGGGGCTGTTTTTT
>many|NA|TRBV30|TRBJ1-2
CAWSRGSSLPGYGYTF
TGTGCCTGGAGTCGGGGGAGTTCCCTGCCTGGCTATGGCTACACCTTC
>many|NA|TRBV19|TRBJ2-2
CASSIGGTSHTGELFF
TGTGCCAGTAGTATAGGGGGCACGTCGCACACCGGGGAGCTGTTTTTT
>NA|TRBD1|TRBV2|TRBJ2-2
CASRPGQGPGELFF
TGTGCCAGCAGACCGGGACAGGGTCCCGGGGAGCTGTTTTTT
>NA|NA|TRBV6-1|TRBJ1-1
CASSVVPGGQKPEALF
TGTGCCAGCAGTGTAGTTCCTGGGGGGCAAAAGCCTGAAGCTCTCTTT
>few|TRBD2|TRBV6-2/TRBV6-3|TRBJ2-2
CASSLAGRSTGELFF
TGTGCCAGCAGCTTAGCGGGAAGGAGTACCGGGGAGCTGTTTTTT
>many|NA|TRBV2|TRBJ2-4
CASSDLGLLWAKNIQYF
TGTGCCAGCAGTGATTTGGGACTCCTGTGGGCCAAAAACATTCAGTACTTC
>few|NA|TRBV18|TRBJ2-5
CASSPTASSAQGEGEAQYF
TGTGCCAGCTCACCCACAGCGTCTAGCGCCCAAGGAGAAGGGGAGGCCCAGTACTTC
>many|TRBD2|TRBV12-3/TRBV12-4|TRBJ2-2
CASSPIAGVTGELFF
TGTGCCAGCAGTCCAATAGCGGGAGTCACCGGGGAGCTGTTTTTT
>many|NA|TRBV12-3/TRBV12-4|TRBJ2-7
CASSLGLDEQYF
TGTGCCAGCAGTTTAGGTCTCGACGAGCAATACTTC
>few|TRBD1|TRBV6-2/TRBV6-3|TRBJ2-4
CASRAGTGWVIQYF
TGTGCCAGCAGAGCCGGGACAGGGTGGGTCATTCAGTACTTC
>many|NA|TRBV19|TRBJ1-1
CASSILSLMNTEAFF
TGTGCCAGTAGTATATTGAGTTTAATGAACACTGAAGCTTTCTTT
>many|NA|TRBV5-1|TRBJ2-2
CASSMGLRATGELFF
TGCGCCAGCAGCATGGGACTGCGGGCCACCGGGGAGCTGTTTTTT
>many|TRBD2|TRBV29-1|TRBJ2-5
CSVAIAGATQYF
TGCAGCGTTGCGATAGCGGGAGCGACCCAGTACTTC
>NA|TRBD2|TRBV12-3/TRBV12-4|TRBJ2-7
CASSFIRGGQGFEQYF
TGTGCCAGCAGTTTCATCCGGGGAGGGCAGGGATTCGAGCAGTACTTC
>few|TRBD1|TRBV10-3|TRBJ2-2
CAIRQGATGELFF
TGTGCCATCAGGCAGGGGGCCACCGGGGAGCTGTTTTTT
>many|NA|TRBV28|TRBJ1-5
CASSSVNSGQPQHF
TGTGCCAGCAGTAGTGTCAATTCTGGTCAGCCCCAGCATTTT
>many|NA|TRBV6-1|TRBJ1-6
CASSNRRNNSPLHF
TGTGCCAGCAGCAACAGGCGGAATAATTCACCCCTCCACTTT
>NA|NA|TRBV6-2/TRBV6-3|TRBJ1-5
CASSYSTTQPQHF
TGTGCCAGCAGTTACTCGACGACTCAGCCCCAGCATTTT
>many|NA|TRBV28|TRBJ2-4
CASSFPGGSAGIQYF
TGTGCCAGCAGTTTCCCAGGGGGGTCTGCTGGCATTCAGTACTTC
>many|NA|TRBV12-3/TRBV12-4|TRBJ1-2
CASSLSRALNYGYTF
TGTGCCAGCAGTTTATCGCGGGCCCTTAACTATGGCTACACCTTC
>many|NA|TRBV12-3/TRBV12-4|TRBJ2-2
CASSSQGVWTGELFF
TGTGCCAGCAGTTCACAGGGAGTGTGGACCGGGGAGCTGTTTTTT
>many|TRBD2|TRBV7-2|TRBJ2-7
CASSRGLAGVSEQYF
TGTGCCAGCAGCCGCGGCCTAGCGGGAGTAAGCGAGCAGTACTTC
>NA|TRBD1|TRBV6-2/TRBV6-3|TRBJ2-7
CASKDRADYEQYF
TGTGCCAGCAAGGACAGGGCCGACTACGAGCAGTACTTC
>many|TRBD2|TRBV6-1|TRBJ2-7
CASREEGISYEQYF
TGTGCCAGCCGGGAGGAAGGTATATCCTACGAGCAGTACTTC
>NA|NA|TRBV18|TRBJ1-5
CASSPNQAGSNQPQHF
TGTGCCAGCTCACCCAATCAGGCAGGGAGCAATCAGCCCCAGCATTTT
>many|NA|TRBV6-1|TRBJ2-5
CASREYVTRETQYF
TGTGCCAGCAGGGAGTACGTCACCAGAGAGACCCAGTACTTC
>many|NA|TRBV10-3|TRBJ2-2
CAISESSAGELFF
TGTGCCATCAGTGAGTCCTCGGCCGGGGAGCTGTTTTTT
>many|NA|TRBV7-2|TRBJ2-5
CASSLFGLALRSEAQYF
TGTGCCAGCAGCTTATTTGGGCTAGCCCTGAGATCCGAGGCCCAGTACTTC
>NA|NA|TRBV30|TRBJ2-2
CAWSGAALSSGNTGELFF
TGTGCCTGGAGTGGAGCGGCGTTGAGTAGCGGGAACACCGGGGAGCTGTTTTTT
>many|NA|TRBV3-1|TRBJ1-5
CASSQAAGYPPQHF
TGTGCCAGCAGCCAAGCGGCAGGGTATCCGCCCCAGCATTTT
>NA|TRBD2|TRBV19|TRBJ2-7
CASSVELAGGPGEQYF
TGTGCCAGTAGTGTCGAACTAGCGGGAGGGCCCGGCGAGCAGTACTTC
>NA|TRBD2|TRBV10-3|TRBJ2-5
CAISPAAGGQETQYF
TGTGCCATCAGCCCCGCGGCGGGAGGGCAAGAGACCCAGTACTTC